The 22 T cell receptor beta chains presented below share a single source sample, sequenced in a study of shared clonotypes between healthy human individuals. The data were produced by immunoSEQ multiplex PCR, yet TCRdb's version contains in-frame clones alone and is incomplete. The repertoire has approximately 2,200,000 clones, about 92% of them found once; the top ten carry more than 1.5%. CD45RO-negative, CCR7-positively selected cells formed the naive CD8 fraction, excluding terminally differentiated effector memory CD45RA+ cells. Sequenced input: naive CD8+ T cells from PBMCs. The source of these receptors is a man between 18 and 29 years old in good health. Some clones in this sample may be carry-over from other donors' samples.

The rearrangement joins TRBV10-3 to TRBJ2-7, with a possible D match to TRBD2 (6 bases). Trimming shortened V by 8 bases and J by 6 bases, and 17 bases separated the two germline ends. Per germline, CDR1 ENHRY and CDR2 SYGVKD. The CDR3 is 13 amino acids. CDR3 region: CAILGGEGGEQYF. In DNA form, the CDR3 reads TGTGCCATCCTCGGAGGGGAAGGCGGCGAGCAGTACTTC.

V gene TRBV5-1 combines with J gene TRBJ2-7; the D gene is possibly TRBD2 (5 bases). Deletions cut 6 bases from V and 5 bases from J, with 27 bases between. The CDR3 totals 17 residues. Looked up from germline, CDR1 is SGHRS and CDR2 is YFSETQ. CDR3 residues: CASIPLPLPGGSHEQYF. The CDR3 bases are TGCGCCAGCATCCCCCTTCCCCTACCGGGCGGGTCCCACGAGCAGTACTTC.

V usage is TRBV5-6 and J usage is TRBJ2-6, with 8 nucleotides matching TRBD2. In germline, CDR1 is SGHDT, CDR2 YYEEEE. The CDR3 contains 13 residues. V lost 1 base and J lost 14; bases outside the gene matches: 5. The CDR3: CASSLRAGGLLTF. CDR3 DNA sequence: TGTGCCAGCAGCTTGAGGGCGGGAGGCCTCCTGACTTTC.

V gene TRBV10-2 combines with J gene TRBJ2-1; 7 bases match TRBD2. There are 14 residues in the CDR3. V lost 6 bases, J lost 6 bases, and 8 bases stayed unmatched. Germline CDR1 reads WSHSY; CDR2 reads SAAADI. CDR3 DNA sequence: TGCGCCAGCAGCCCGGGACTACGGGGCAATGAGCAGTTCTTC. Translating it yields CASSPGLRGNEQFF.

The chain couples TRBV6-6 to TRBJ2-7, with 8 bases that match TRBD1. This CDR3 comprises 13 residues. The J segment lost 5 bases and the V segment lost 6 bases, leaving 6 bases of the junction unmatched. CDR1 MNHNY and CDR2 SVGAGI come from the germline V gene (reference sequence). The CDR3 loop reads CASSLDRGHEQYF. The CDR3 coding sequence is TGTGCCAGCAGCTTAGACAGGGGCCACGAGCAGTACTTC.

The rearrangement joins TRBV9 to TRBJ2-7; 8 bases are shared with TRBD1. The junction had 7 bases not matched to a gene; V was cut back by 3 bases and J by 5 bases. Germline-derived CDR1 and CDR2 are SGDLS and YYNGEE. CDR3 size: 14 residues. The CDR3 region is CASSASQGADEQYF. The DNA for the CDR3 is TGTGCCAGCAGCGCATCGCAGGGGGCTGACGAGCAGTACTTC.

The J gene is TRBJ2-7, the V gene TRBV27, with 11 bases aligning to TRBD2. Trimming at V came to 5 bases and at J to 7 bases, leaving 4 bases not matched to a gene. The length of the CDR3 is 13 residues. CDR1 and CDR2 from the germline V gene are MNHEY and SMNVEV (reference sequence). The CDR3 spells CASSPRLAGEQYF. The CDR3 DNA sequence: TGTGCCAGCAGTCCCCGACTAGCGGGAGAGCAGTACTTC.

The J gene is TRBJ1-2, the V gene TRBV28; D gene uncertain. The CDR3 is made up of 14 amino acids. V lost 4 bases to trimming and J lost 4 bases, with 13 bases between them. Per germline, CDR1 MDHEN and CDR2 SYDVKM. CDR3: CASSSEWGVYGYTF. The CDR3 bases are TGTGCCAGCAGTTCAGAGTGGGGAGTCTATGGCTACACCTTC.

Regarding this clone: The sample has other DNA sequences that encode this CDR3 too. The genes are TRBV30 and TRBJ2-7, with D possibly being TRBD1 (5 bases). This CDR3 has 13 residues. The V end lost 3 bases, the J end lost 3 bases, and 12 bases lay between the germline ends. Germline V gene lookup returns CDR1 GTSNPN and CDR2 SVGIG (reference sequence). This CDR3 is CAWRGQGDYEQYF. The DNA for the CDR3 is TGTGCCTGGAGAGGCCAAGGGGACTACGAGCAGTACTTC.

This clone occurred once. The V call is TRBV19, the J call TRBJ2-7, with 10 bases aligning to TRBD2. The V gene end was trimmed by 0 bases and the J gene end by 5 bases; junction bases not matched to a gene: 10. The germline V gene has CDR1 LNHDA and CDR2 SQIVND (reference sequence). The CDR3 loop spans 17 amino acids. CDR3 sequence (DNA): TGTGCCAGTAGTATAGATCTATACGGGCTAGCGGGAGACGAGCAGTACTTC. Amino acids: CASSIDLYGLAGDEQYF.

The rearrangement links TRBV5-1 to TRBJ2-3; 8 nucleotides match TRBD1. CDR1 SGHRS and CDR2 YFSETQ come from the germline V gene. The V gene end was trimmed by 0 bases and the J gene end by 3 bases; junction bases not matched to a gene: 6. The CDR3 is 16 amino acids. This CDR3 reads CASSLADRGSTDTQYF. CDR3 DNA: TGCGCCAGCAGCTTGGCCGACAGGGGAAGTACAGATACGCAGTATTTT.

The chain is built from TRBV29-1 and TRBJ2-5; a weak D match, TRBD2 (5 bases). Deletions cut 6 bases from V and 0 bases from J, with 14 bases between. This CDR3 contains 14 residues. Germline V gene sequence: CDR1 SQVTM, CDR2 ANQGSEA. The CDR3 nucleotides read TGCAGCGTCCCTCGATCCGGGGACCAAGAGACCCAGTACTTC. Translated, it gives CSVPRSGDQETQYF.

The gene calls are TRBV7-6 and TRBJ2-4; 8 nucleotides agree with TRBD1. Germline CDR1 and CDR2: SGHVS and FNYEAQ. CDR3 size: 20 residues. After removal of 5 bases from V and 0 bases from J, the junction contained 18 bases not matched to a gene. CDR3 residues: CASSPYGPAIQGEAKNIQYF. In nucleotides, the CDR3 is TGTGCCAGCAGCCCCTACGGTCCGGCTATACAGGGGGAAGCCAAAAACATTCAGTACTTC.

This rearrangement joins TRBV19 to TRBJ1-2; 10 bases fit TRBD1. The trim removed 0 bases at V and 4 bases at J, leaving 8 bases unmatched. This CDR3 contains 17 residues. Per germline, CDR1 LNHDA and CDR2 SQIVND (reference sequence). The CDR3 DNA follows: TGTGCCAGTAGTATAGAACCCGACAGGGGGCTCCGCTATGGCTACACCTTC. It specifies CASSIEPDRGLRYGYTF.

The chain links TRBV7-9 to TRBJ2-2, with TRBD1 matching 12 bases. The CDR3 is 17 residues long. With 5 bases clipped from V and 4 bases from J, the junction kept 8 bases outside the gene matches. CDR1 and CDR2 (germline): SEHNR, FQNEAQ (reference sequence). Written as DNA, the CDR3 is TGTGCCAGCAGCCTGGCCGGGACAGGGGGCACCACCGGGGAGCTGTTTTTT. Translated, it gives CASSLAGTGGTTGELFF.

This chain links TRBV18 with TRBJ1-4; TRBD1 aligns across 8 bases. Germline V gene lookup returns CDR1 KGHSH and CDR2 LQKENI. This CDR3 spans 15 amino acids. V trimming: 8 bases; J trimming: 1 base; junction bases outside the gene matches: 6. DNA for the CDR3: TGTGCCAGCGCGGGGACAGGAGGAACTAATGAAAAACTGTTTTTT. Protein product: CASAGTGGTNEKLFF.

The chain has TRBV13 and TRBJ2-1, with 7 bases that match TRBD2. Looked up from germline, CDR1 is PRHDT and CDR2 is FYEKMQ (reference sequence). The CDR3 runs 16 residues. V was pared by 1 base and J by 6 bases, with 9 bases of the junction left unmatched. CDR3 loop: CASSLEGGSNPNEQFF. In nucleotides, the CDR3 is TGTGCCAGCAGCTTAGAAGGCGGGAGTAATCCCAATGAGCAGTTCTTC.

The rearrangement joins TRBV11-2 to TRBJ2-1, with D perhaps TRBD2 (6 bases). CDR3 length: 15 amino acids. CDR1 SGHAT and CDR2 FQNNGV come from the germline V gene. Deletions cut 8 bases from V and 9 bases from J, with 23 bases between. The CDR3 nucleotides are TGTGCCAGCTTCCACGGAGGGTTAGCCCACCCTGAGCAGTTCTTC. Encoded protein: CASFHGGLAHPEQFF.

As DNA, the CDR3 is TGTGCCATCCGCCGGGCAGGGGCAAATCAGCCCCAGCATTTT. Residues: CAIRRAGANQPQHF. V and J are TRBV10-3 and TRBJ1-5, with D tentatively TRBD1 (6 bases). The CDR3 spans 14 residues. Trimming shortened V by 8 bases and J by 4 bases, and 15 bases separated the two germline ends. Germline values: CDR1 ENHRY, CDR2 SYGVKD.

The genes are TRBV27 and TRBJ2-3; 8 bases line up with TRBD2. CDR1 is MNHEY and CDR2 is SMNVEV in the germline V gene (reference sequence). Trimming cost V 5 bases and J 3 bases; bases outside gene matches: 7. The CDR3 has 15 residues. CDR3 residues: CASSPQRERTDTQYF. The CDR3 DNA is TGTGCCAGCAGTCCACAGCGGGAGCGGACAGATACGCAGTATTTT.

This clone was picked up one time. As DNA, the CDR3 is TGTGCCAGCAGTCCCTTAGGGTTAGAAGATACGCAGTATTTT. It is translated as CASSPLGLEDTQYF. This sequence joins TRBV27 and TRBJ2-3; D is ambiguous. The CDR3 is 14 residues long. Germline V gene sequence: CDR1 MNHEY, CDR2 SMNVEV (reference sequence). V was trimmed by 5 bases and J by 5 bases, leaving 14 bases between them.

Turning to this clone: This CDR3 is also generated by other DNA sequences in the sample. This chain connects TRBV12-5 to TRBJ2-1; D possibly matches TRBD1 or TRBD2 (5 bases each). Germline CDR1 reads LGHNT; CDR2 reads FRNRAP. CDR3 length: 14 amino acids. Trimming cost V 3 bases and J 4 bases, with 10 bases left between them. CDR3 protein: CASGFGTAYNEQFF. The CDR3 DNA sequence: TGTGCTAGTGGTTTCGGGACGGCGTACAATGAGCAGTTCTTC.